This T cell receptor beta chain was documented in a study of blood T cell repertoires in COVID-19 (dated by TCRdb to the early 2020s). Study-level background: Collaborator samples came from the United States, Italy and Spain and covered acute and convalescent phases of COVID-19. The prospective study material was composed of cDNA or gDNA derived from T cells, B-cell-depleted T cells, or PBMCs. Subjects who had been exposed to COVID-19, were actively infected with it, or had recovered from it provided the deeply sampled blood TCRbeta repertoires that made up the dataset. A freely available public database, intended as a resource for researchers studying the immune response to SARS-CoV-2, is where the repertoires were released. Samples came from the ongoing ImmuneRACE study (first 160 participants) plus 1,254 subjects from 6 global collaborators. Sample metadata almost always included a de-identified subject ID, COVID-19 status, age in years and sex. Where HLA class I and class II types were available, the types were taken from metadata supplied by the sample provider, not from assay-based typing. The study at large found these results: Clinical and demographic metadata were provided uncurated, with the amount varying by source and participant.

TCRbeta CDR3 regions were amplified from genomic DNA by means of the immunoSEQ Assay, a bias-controlled multiplex PCR. The authors' analysis ran thus. The number of nucleated cells in each sample was estimated from the amplification of reference gene primers within the assay. To quantify the absolute abundance of each unique TCRbeta CDR3 rearrangement, sequence reads were collapsed and filtered. For each sample, productive Simpson clonality was calculated as the square root of Simpson's diversity index across productive rearrangements. TCRdb's version of the immuneACCESS table is confined to in-frame rearrangements and falls short of the full clone set. An unresolved V gene accounts for under half of the shortfall where checked; the remainder is of unknown origin. The DNA gave D and trimming, while V, J and clone size come from that table. The table for this sample lists hundreds of thousands of clones; 80% to 90% of them were counted only once. The biggest ten clones account for roughly 4.1% of the sample.

Whole blood was collected in K2EDTA tubes by collaborating institutions according to the institutions' own protocols. For TCRbeta analysis, collaborators shipped samples as frozen whole blood, isolated PBMCs, or DNA extracted from either of those sample types. A word on this clone: Its antigen is not yet known. Base qualities were left out, and no much larger clone turns up one base away.

From the germline V gene (reference sequence), CDR1 is SEHNR and CDR2 is FQNEAQ. The CDR3 runs 15 residues from the cysteine to the phenylalanine. CDR3 DNA only is kept here, 45 bases in frame from base 1. At the junction V is shortened by 3 bases and J by 3 bases; bases outside the gene matches: 6. The source is a man aged 45-65 years with acute or convalescent COVID-19. Here the chain combines TRBV7-9 and TRBJ2-7, with 9 middle bases fitting TRBD1. Input material: peripheral blood. The nucleotide sequence reads as follows: TGTGCCAGCAGCTTTGCGGGACAGGGTGGCTACGAGCAGTACTTC. Translated, it reads CASSFAGQGGYEQYF.